This T cell receptor beta chain stems from a study of blood T cell repertoires in COVID-19. The wider study: The United States, Italy and Spain were the sources of the acute and convalescent COVID-19 samples. T cells, B-cell-depleted T cells, or PBMCs provided the cDNA or gDNA that served as material.

Original data processing: Amplified reference gene primers provided the basis for estimating nucleated cell counts. Assay used: immunoSEQ multiplex PCR; TCRdb lists only in-frame clones, some missing. V and J calls and clone size are copied from that table; D and trimming were computed from the DNA. The table has 70,000 or so clones, about nine tenths seen once; the top ten hold roughly 9.7%. The CDR3 covers 19 residues. Germline CDR1 is MNHEY and CDR2 is SVGEGT. Trimming took off 2 bases at V and 4 bases at J, with 26 bases between the two ends. The source of this sequence is a human donor in a cohort sampled during active COVID-19. V gene TRBV6-2 or TRBV6-3 combines with J gene TRBJ1-1; D not resolved. The sequencing input was peripheral blood. DNA for the CDR3: TGTGCCAGCAGTTACCTATTGGTATACAACACCGCGAGGAGCACTGAAGCTTTCTTT. This codes for CASSYLLVYNTARSTEAFF.